The entry below gives a single T cell receptor (beta chain) sequence along with its context. Its cognate antigen has yet to be identified. Base qualities are missing; no much larger clone stands one base away. Whole blood was collected in K2EDTA tubes by collaborating institutions according to the institutions' own protocols. For TCRbeta analysis, collaborators shipped samples in one of three forms: frozen whole blood, isolated PBMCs, or DNA extracted from either of those sample types. These data come from a study of blood T cell repertoires in COVID-19 (dated by TCRdb to the early 2020s). Concerning the study at large: Samples covering the acute and convalescent phases of COVID-19 were provided by collaborators in the United States, Italy and Spain. The material from the prospective study consisted of cDNA or gDNA derived from T cells, B-cell-depleted T cells, or PBMCs. Deeply sampled blood TCRbeta repertoires from subjects exposed to, actively infected with, or recovered from COVID-19 were included in the dataset. The repertoires were made available in a free public database intended to serve as a resource for research on the immune response to SARS-CoV-2. The samples were drawn from the first 160 participants of the ongoing ImmuneRACE study and from under 1,500 subjects provided by 6 global collaborators. Nearly every sample came with metadata listing a de-identified subject ID, COVID-19 status, age in years and sex. Where HLA class I and class II types were available, the types were taken from metadata supplied by the sample provider, not from assay-based typing. What the study reported, not specific to this receptor: How much clinical and demographic metadata was included differed by source and by participant, and the metadata was provided uncurated.

TCRbeta CDR3 regions were amplified from genomic DNA by means of the immunoSEQ Assay, a bias-controlled multiplex PCR. Per the source publication's procedure: The number of nucleated cells in each sample was estimated from the amplification of reference gene primers within the assay. Sequence reads were collapsed and filtered to measure the absolute abundance of every unique TCRbeta CDR3 rearrangement. For each sample, productive Simpson clonality was calculated as the square root of Simpson's diversity index over productive rearrangements. TCRdb stores this immuneACCESS table with in-frame sequences only. Part of the clones is absent; in the studies checked, under half of the shortfall reflects unresolved V genes, and no reason is known for the rest. Clone size and the V and J calls come from that table; the DNA yielded D and trimming. The sample table shows some 260,000 clones, and over 70% are seen once. The ten largest clones add up to more than 2.5% of the sample.

From a lookup of the germline V gene, CDR1 and CDR2 are MGHDK and SYGVNS. Including the terminal cysteine and phenylalanine, the CDR3 comprises 14 residues. Only the CDR3 DNA is retained, 42 bases long and in frame from the first base. The germline V and J ends show losses of 1 base and 7 bases respectively, and no gene match explains 3 bases of the junction. The chain was built from TRBV25-1 and TRBJ2-2; TRBD2 lines up with 7 middle nucleotides. The clonotype comes from an elderly woman with acute or convalescent COVID-19. The source material was peripheral blood. The CDR3 here reads CASSEWGGNGELFF. The DNA sequence is TGTGCCAGCAGTGAATGGGGGGGGAACGGGGAGCTGTTTTTT.